Following are 32 T cell receptor beta chains from one sample sequenced in a study of naive and memory T cell subsets. TCR cDNA received a 3' ligated oligonucleotide that carried a UMI. Four PCR rounds used nested alpha and beta constant region primers plus the SP2 primer. In TCRdb, the 5' RACE reads were re-called with MiXCR into one record per CDR3 protein. In the table there are tens of thousands of distinct CDR3 sequences, 15% to 20% of which are singletons. All receptors come from a female donor in good health.

This clonotype showed up many times. The J gene is TRBJ1-1, the V gene TRBV14; no firm D call. Germline CDR1 SGHDN, CDR2 FVKESK. The V end was cut by 1 base, the J end by 0 bases, with 6 bases between. CDR3 size: 14 residues. Here the CDR3 DNA reads TGTGCCAGCAGCCAAGCGGGGATGAACACTGAAGCTTTCTTT. Translated, it gives CASSQAGMNTEAFF.

This clonotype was detected many times. The chain employs TRBV6-1 and TRBJ1-2; D is undetermined. Germline values: CDR1 MNHNS, CDR2 SASEGT. The CDR3 runs 16 residues. Trimming stripped 7 bases from V and 3 bases from J, with 21 bases between. In DNA, the CDR3 is TGTGCCAGCACCCCCGAAGGGTCCTCCCGAGACTATGGCTACACCTTC. It specifies CASTPEGSSRDYGYTF.

This clonotype came up a few times. CDR3 in DNA: TGTGCCAGCACCGCGGGACAGGGGCGGTATGGCTACACCTTC. This sequence encodes CASTAGQGRYGYTF. The genes are TRBV6-5 and TRBJ1-2; 10 bases are a match to TRBD1. The CDR3 is 14 residues long. J gave up 5 bases and V 7 bases, and 7 bases lay outside the gene matches. The germline V gene has CDR1 MNHEY and CDR2 SVGAGI.

The V gene is TRBV7-2, the J gene TRBJ1-1; 11 nucleotides align to TRBD1. This CDR3 has 11 residues. Germline V CDR1 and CDR2: SGHTA, FQGNSA. The trim removed 8 bases at V and 8 bases at J, leaving 1 base unmatched. CDR3 in DNA: TGTGCCAGCGGACAGGGGGCGGAAGCTTTCTTT. It codes for CASGQGAEAFF.

This clonotype was seen a handful of times. The chain carries TRBV15 and TRBJ2-4; TRBD1 might be the D (5 bases). With 0 bases removed from V and 7 bases from J, the gap between germline ends came to 13 bases. CDR3 length: 15 residues. CDR1 is LNHNV and CDR2 is YYDKDF in the germline V gene (reference sequence). Written as DNA, the CDR3 is TGTGCCACCAGCAGAGATCGTTTAGGGGTGAACATTCAGTACTTC. It translates to CATSRDRLGVNIQYF. The full variable domain, with the rest looked up from reference TRBV15 and TRBJ2-4, is DAMVIQNPRYQVTQFGKPVTLSCSQTLNHNVMYWYQQKSSQAPKLLFHYYDKDFNNEADTPDNFQSRRPNTSFCFLDIRSPGLGDTAMYLCATSRDRLGVNIQYFGAGTRLSVL.

At least ten counts were recorded for this clonotype. This chain links TRBV20-1 with TRBJ2-3; the match to TRBD2 covers 14 bases. With 5 bases clipped from V and 4 bases from J, the junction kept 17 bases outside the gene matches. Per germline, CDR1 DFQATT and CDR2 SNEGSKA (reference sequence). There are 19 residues in the CDR3. The CDR3 DNA is TGCAGTGCTGTAAGACTAGCGGGGGGGCAGGTTTATATGCCAGATACGCAGTATTTT. This translates into CSAVRLAGGQVYMPDTQYF.

This clonotype was counted at least ten times. V and J are TRBV6-5 and TRBJ2-5, with 8 bases identical to TRBD1. This CDR3 spans 14 amino acids. The V gene's germline CDR1 is MNHEY and CDR2 SVGAGI. With V trimmed by 2 bases and J by 4 bases, 3 bases remained unmatched. Written as DNA, the CDR3 is TGTGCCAGCAGTTACCAGGGGGCGGCAGAGACCCAGTACTTC. Encoded protein: CASSYQGAAETQYF.

This clonotype was seen only a few times. The V and J genes are TRBV20-1 and TRBJ1-1, with 12 bases aligning to TRBD1. Germline CDR1 reads DFQATT; CDR2 reads SNEGSKA (reference sequence). The V and J ends lost 5 bases and 1 base, in that order; junction bases with no gene match: 2. This CDR3 has 14 residues. Here the CDR3 reads CSAGTGGWNTEAFF. The DNA for the CDR3 is TGCAGTGCTGGGACAGGGGGCTGGAACACTGAAGCTTTCTTT.

This clonotype has only a few counts. The V gene is TRBV12-3 or TRBV12-4, the J gene TRBJ2-7; a weak D match, TRBD1 (6 bases). The CDR3 spans 14 residues. V gave up 6 bases and J gave up 4 bases, with 16 bases separating them. The chain's CDR3 is CASRHTGHSYEQYF. CDR3 sequence (DNA): TGTGCCAGCAGACATACGGGACACTCGTACGAGCAGTACTTC.

The rearrangement uses TRBV7-3 and TRBJ1-6; 8 nucleotides match TRBD1. Germline CDR1 and CDR2: SGHTA and FQGTGA. The CDR3 has 17 amino acids. Losses at the gene ends were 4 bases for V and 7 bases for J; bases not matched to a gene: 12. The CDR3 loop is CASSSGPRTGNNSPLHF. The DNA for the CDR3 is TGTGCCAGCAGCTCGGGACCTAGGACAGGGAACAATTCACCCCTCCACTTT.

Points on this clonotype: One end of the junction is discordant with germline, which a read error may explain. The chain links TRBV5-6 to TRBJ1-2; D unresolved. The CDR3 contains 13 residues. Germline CDR1 and CDR2: SGHDT and YYEEEE. CDR3 sequence: CASKTLQYYGDTF. The DNA of the CDR3 is TGTGCCAGCAAGACGCTTCAGTACTATGGCGACACCTTC.

This rearrangement joins TRBV6-6 to TRBJ1-5; tentatively, D is TRBD1 (5 bases). Trimming pared 5 bases from V and 0 bases from J, leaving 23 bases between. Germline V CDR1 and CDR2: MNHNY, SVGAGI (reference sequence). CDR3 length: 19 residues. CDR3 sequence: CASSRGPGGISYSNQPQHF. The CDR3 DNA reads as TGTGCCAGCAGTCGAGGGCCTGGGGGTATATCGTATAGCAATCAGCCCCAGCATTTT.

This clonotype was counted many times. The chain joins TRBV20-1 to TRBJ1-5, with unresolved D. V was cut by 4 bases and J by 4 bases, with 20 bases left in between. Per the germline V gene, CDR1 is DFQATT and CDR2 is SNEGSKA (reference sequence). This CDR3 region has 16 residues. The CDR3 region is CSAIPSRRLENQPQHF. The CDR3 coding sequence is TGCAGTGCTATCCCGTCTCGACGGCTCGAGAATCAGCCCCAGCATTTT.

The sample holds a few counts of this clonotype. The chain recombines TRBV6-2 or TRBV6-3 with TRBJ2-2, with 7 nucleotides matching TRBD2. Looked up from germline, CDR1 is MNHEY and CDR2 is SVGEGT. With 6 bases clipped from V and 5 bases from J, the junction kept 15 bases outside the gene matches. The CDR3 has 17 residues. CDR3: CASSRGSWGGFTGELFF. The DNA of the CDR3 is TGTGCCAGCAGCCGCGGATCCTGGGGAGGGTTTACCGGGGAGCTGTTTTTT.

This clonotype has a count of ten or more. The chain recombines TRBV9 with TRBJ2-3; D gene uncertain. CDR3 length: 17 amino acids. Trimming left V 0 bases short and J 0 bases short, with 14 bases between. Germline lookup yields CDR1 SGDLS and CDR2 YYNGEE. CDR3 bases: TGTGCCAGCAGCGTAGCAGAGCGTGAATTGAGCACAGATACGCAGTATTTT. The encoded protein is CASSVAERELSTDTQYF.

This clonotype has a handful of counts. The chain couples TRBV12-3 or TRBV12-4 to TRBJ1-2; no clear D gene. The germline V and J ends were trimmed by 3 bases and 6 bases, with 11 bases remaining between them. The CDR3 spans 13 residues. The CDR3 DNA reads TGTGCCAGCAGTTTTAATACAGCTGATGGCTACACCTTC. Its translation is CASSFNTADGYTF.

In its sample, this clonotype was seen a few times. The chain links TRBV12-3 or TRBV12-4 to TRBJ2-1; TRBD2 matches 10 bases. The CDR3 runs 14 residues. The V and J ends lost 5 bases and 6 bases, in that order; junction bases with no gene match: 4. CDR3 DNA: TGTGCCAGCAGTCCGGGACTAGCGAGCAATGAGCAGTTCTTC. Amino acids: CASSPGLASNEQFF.

This chain uses TRBV12-3 or TRBV12-4 with TRBJ1-2; TRBD1 matches at 7 bases. CDR3 length: 14 residues. Trimming took 6 bases from V and 4 from J; bases not matched to a gene: 8. The CDR3 DNA reads as TGTGCCAGCAGCCAAACAGGGGACTTCTATGGCTACACCTTC. It translates to CASSQTGDFYGYTF.

With regard to this clonotype: Since a much larger clone is just one base distant, this may be a read error. V is TRBV10-1 and J is TRBJ2-5; 7 positions match TRBD1. Germline lookup yields CDR1 WNHNN and CDR2 SYGVQD (reference sequence). This CDR3 region has 14 residues. The CDR3 region has the DNA TGCGCCAGAAGTGTTTTCCCAGGGGGTGAGACCCAGTACTTC. It codes for CARSVFPGGETQYF.

This clonotype came up many times. This chain uses TRBV6-5 with TRBJ2-3; no definite D call. The CDR3 runs to 13 residues. Between the trimmed V and J ends, which lost 4 bases and 5 bases, there was a span of 10 bases. Germline V lookup: CDR1 MNHEY, CDR2 SVGAGI. CDR3 sequence reads: CASSLDPRDTQYF. For the CDR3, the DNA is TGTGCCAGCAGTTTGGACCCAAGAGATACGCAGTATTTT.

The J gene is TRBJ1-2, the V gene TRBV6-5; no definite D call. The CDR3 length is 13 residues. Trimming pared 6 bases from V and 6 bases from J, leaving 14 bases between. Germline values: CDR1 MNHEY, CDR2 SVGAGI. In DNA, the CDR3 is TGTGCCAGCAGCTTATCCTGGGGTCATGGCTACACCTTC. Its protein product is CASSLSWGHGYTF.

This clonotype was counted a few times. V is TRBV18 and J is TRBJ2-1; a possible D gene is TRBD2 (6 bases). The CDR3 length is 14 residues. Germline V gives CDR1 KGHSH, CDR2 LQKENI. V shed 4 bases and J shed 5 bases, with 12 bases lying between them. The CDR3 nucleotides read TGTGCCAGCTCACAACTAGCTGTCGACAATGAGCAGTTCTTC. Residues: CASSQLAVDNEQFF.

This clonotype is categorized as medium-sized (0.01 to 0.1%). The V and J genes are TRBV29-1 and TRBJ2-5, with unresolved D. V gave up 7 bases and J gave up 2 bases, with 11 bases separating them. This CDR3 contains 12 residues. The germline CDR1 and CDR2 sequences are SQVTM and ANQGSEA. CDR3 region: CSARTGQETQYF. The DNA for the CDR3 is TGCAGCGCCAGGACCGGACAAGAGACCCAGTACTTC. The complete variable domain, with remaining parts taken from reference TRBV29-1 and TRBJ2-5, reads SAVISQKPSRDICQRGTSLTIQCQVDSQVTMMFWYRQQPGQSLTLIATANQGSEATYESGFVIDKFPISRPNLTFSTLTVSNMSPEDSSIYLCSARTGQETQYFGPGTRLLVL.

There are many counts of this clonotype. This rearrangement joins TRBV5-6 to TRBJ1-2; tentative D call: TRBD1 (5 bases). The CDR3 covers 16 residues. In germline, CDR1 is SGHDT, CDR2 YYEEEE. V lost 4 bases, J lost 4 bases, and 20 bases lay in between. The CDR3 sequence: CASSRGAVGVAYGYTF. The CDR3 DNA is TGTGCCAGCAGCCGAGGGGCTGTGGGGGTCGCCTATGGCTACACCTTC.

This chain uses TRBV7-6 with TRBJ1-1; no reliable D call. In germline, CDR1 is SGHVS, CDR2 FNYEAQ. V lost 8 bases to trimming and J lost 0 bases, with 10 bases between them. CDR3 length equals 13 residues. CDR3 sequence reads: CASGRNVNTEAFF. Here the CDR3 DNA reads TGTGCCAGCGGCCGAAATGTGAACACTGAAGCTTTCTTT.

This clonotype was recorded many times. The V gene is TRBV6-2 or TRBV6-3, the J gene TRBJ2-7; no reliable D call. The CDR3 runs 12 residues. The germline gives CDR1 MNHEY, CDR2 SVGEGT. V lost 7 bases and J lost 6, with 13 bases in between. The DNA of the CDR3 is TGTGCCAGCACAGACGTCCCGAGCGAGCAGTACTTC. Its translation is CASTDVPSEQYF.

This clonotype showed up many times. This chain uses TRBV29-1 with TRBJ1-1, with unresolved D. Germline CDR1 is SQVTM and CDR2 is ANQGSEA. V gave up 4 bases and J gave up 6 bases, with 6 bases separating them. This CDR3 has 10 amino acids. CDR3 coding DNA: TGCAGCGTTGCGAGTGCTGAAGCTTTCTTT. Protein: CSVASAEAFF. Together with reference TRBV29-1 and TRBJ1-1, the CDR3 gives the full variable domain: SAVISQKPSRDICQRGTSLTIQCQVDSQVTMMFWYRQQPGQSLTLIATANQGSEATYESGFVIDKFPISRPNLTFSTLTVSNMSPEDSSIYLCSVASAEAFFGQGTRLTVV.

This clonotype has at least ten counts. The V and J genes are TRBV18 and TRBJ2-1, with D possibly matching TRBD1 (6 bases). CDR3 size: 17 residues. V gave up 2 bases and J gave up 2 bases, with 16 bases separating them. Germline V gene data show CDR1 as KGHSH and CDR2 as LQKENI. This CDR3 reads CASSPETHRATYNEQFF. The CDR3 coding sequence is TGTGCCAGCTCACCAGAAACACACAGGGCTACCTACAATGAGCAGTTCTTC. Full variable domain (rest looked up from reference TRBV18 and TRBJ2-1): NAGVMQNPRHLVRRRGQEARLRCSPMKGHSHVYWYRQLPEEGLKFMVYLQKENIIDESGMPKERFSAEFPKEGPSILRIQQVVRGDSAAYFCASSPETHRATYNEQFFGPGTRLTVL.

This clonotype was seen ten or more times. V and J are TRBV5-1 and TRBJ2-7, with D tentatively TRBD1 (5 bases). CDR3 length equals 14 residues. V was shortened by 1 base and J by 5 bases, with 13 bases between the two germline ends. In germline, CDR1 is SGHRS, CDR2 YFSETQ. This CDR3 is CASSLSGRVDEQYF. The CDR3 DNA reads TGCGCCAGCAGCTTGTCGGGCAGGGTGGACGAGCAGTACTTC. The whole variable domain, filled in from reference TRBV5-1 and TRBJ2-7, reads KAGVTQTPRYLIKTRGQQVTLSCSPISGHRSVSWYQQTPGQGLQFLFEYFSETQRNKGNFPGRFSGRQFSNSRSEMNVSTLELGDSALYLCASSLSGRVDEQYFGPGTRLTVT.

This chain links TRBV9 with TRBJ2-3, with D hard to call. The CDR3 covers 14 residues. Trimming took 0 bases from V and 0 from J, leaving 5 bases between them. Germline V gene sequence: CDR1 SGDLS, CDR2 YYNGEE. This chain's CDR3 is CASSVVPSTDTQYF. In DNA, the CDR3 is TGTGCCAGCAGCGTAGTTCCAAGCACAGATACGCAGTATTTT.

This clonotype was counted many times. The chain combines TRBV7-7 with TRBJ2-5, with TRBD2 matching over 12 bases. CDR3 length: 16 residues. CDR1 is SSHAT, CDR2 FNYEAQ, per germline (reference sequence). The V gene end was trimmed by 3 bases and the J gene end by 1 base; junction bases not matched to a gene: 3. The CDR3 loop reads CASSFGTSGRQETQYF. CDR3 DNA: TGTGCCAGCAGCTTCGGGACTAGCGGGCGCCAAGAGACCCAGTACTTC.

This clonotype occurred many times. The chain uses TRBV29-1 and TRBJ1-3, with a tentative D call TRBD1 (5 bases). Germline CDR1 and CDR2: SQVTM and ANQGSEA. V lost 6 bases, J lost 6 bases, and 9 bases lay in between. This CDR3 is built from 11 residues. The CDR3 protein is CSVRDLNTIYF. DNA for the CDR3: TGCAGCGTCCGGGACCTAAACACCATATATTTT.